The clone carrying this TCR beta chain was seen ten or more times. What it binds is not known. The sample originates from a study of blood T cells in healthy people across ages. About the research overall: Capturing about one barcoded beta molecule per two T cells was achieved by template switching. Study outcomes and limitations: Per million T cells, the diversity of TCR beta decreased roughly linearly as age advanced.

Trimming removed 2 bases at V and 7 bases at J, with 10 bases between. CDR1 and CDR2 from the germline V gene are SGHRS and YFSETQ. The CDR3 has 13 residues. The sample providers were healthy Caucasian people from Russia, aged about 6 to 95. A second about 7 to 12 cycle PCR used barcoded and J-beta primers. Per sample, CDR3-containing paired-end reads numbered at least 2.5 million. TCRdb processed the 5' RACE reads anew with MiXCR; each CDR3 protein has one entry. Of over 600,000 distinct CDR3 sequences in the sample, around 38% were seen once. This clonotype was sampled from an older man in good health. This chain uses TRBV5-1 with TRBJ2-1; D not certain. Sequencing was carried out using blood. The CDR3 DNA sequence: TGCGCCAGCAGCTTAGGGTTGGAGAATGAGCAGTTCTTC. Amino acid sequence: CASSLGLENEQFF.